Sequencing of this T cell receptor (beta chain) was carried out in a study of blood T cells in healthy people across ages. Study-wide context: Template-switching capture recovered about one barcoded beta molecule per two T cells. General study findings and limits: Diversity estimates from one million T cells were considered underestimates.

Peripheral blood from each donor was collected in a volume of approximately 10 milliliters. Together with a sample-barcoded 5' primer, a J-beta primer mix was included in a second PCR lasting roughly 7 to 11 cycles. Every single cDNA molecule received a tag from a template-switch adaptor with 12 random nucleotides. TCRdb reanalysed the 5' RACE reads using MiXCR and keeps one entry per CDR3 protein. The table records roughly 930,000 distinct CDR3 sequences, about 48% of them present only once. This clonotype turned up a few times. Its antigen is not identified. This TCR came from a man aged 25 to 40 in good health. The sample taken for sequencing was blood.

The CDR3 region is CASSQRGANYEQYF. The CDR3 nucleotides read TGTGCCAGCAGCCAACGGGGGGCGAACTACGAGCAGTACTTC. The chain is built from TRBV3-1 and TRBJ2-7, with a tentative D call TRBD2 (7 bases). V was shortened by 2 bases and J by 3 bases, with 11 bases between the two germline ends. Per germline, CDR1 LGHDT and CDR2 YNNKEL (reference sequence). This CDR3 is 14 amino acids long.